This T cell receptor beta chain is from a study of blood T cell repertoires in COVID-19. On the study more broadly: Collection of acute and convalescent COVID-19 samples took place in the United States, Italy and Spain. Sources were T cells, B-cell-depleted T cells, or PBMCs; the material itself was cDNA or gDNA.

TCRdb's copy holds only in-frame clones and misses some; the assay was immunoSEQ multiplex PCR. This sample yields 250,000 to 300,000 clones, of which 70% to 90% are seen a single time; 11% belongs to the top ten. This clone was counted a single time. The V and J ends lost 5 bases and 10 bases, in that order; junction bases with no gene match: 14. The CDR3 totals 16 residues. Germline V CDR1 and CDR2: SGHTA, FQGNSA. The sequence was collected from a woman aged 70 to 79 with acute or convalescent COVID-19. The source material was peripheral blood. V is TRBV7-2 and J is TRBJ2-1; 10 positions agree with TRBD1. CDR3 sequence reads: CASSLLDRGGWGEQFF. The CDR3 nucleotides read TGTGCCAGCAGCCTTTTGGACAGGGGGGGTTGGGGAGAGCAGTTCTTC.